A single sample is the source of the 20 T cell receptor beta chains below, sequenced in a study of T cell changes during pregnancy in multiple sclerosis. Sequencing used immunoSEQ multiplex PCR; TCRdb keeps in-frame clones, though not all of them. The table lists about 48,000 clones, 80% to 95% of them singletons, with 0.45% to 0.5% in the top ten. Specimen: CD4+ T cells from peripheral blood mononuclear cells, collected in the third trimester of pregnancy. These receptor sequences come from a female donor with multiple sclerosis, enrolled in a pregnancy study.

The rearrangement uses TRBV18 and TRBJ1-1; D gene uncertain. Germline V gene sequence: CDR1 KGHSH, CDR2 LQKENI. V gave up 4 bases and J gave up 1 base, with 10 bases separating them. This CDR3 has 14 residues. The CDR3 DNA reads as TGTGCCAGCTCACGTACAGAGCAGAACACTGAAGCTTTCTTT. This sequence encodes CASSRTEQNTEAFF. Complete variable domain (other parts from reference TRBV18 and TRBJ1-1): NAGVMQNPRHLVRRRGQEARLRCSPMKGHSHVYWYRQLPEEGLKFMVYLQKENIIDESGMPKERFSAEFPKEGPSILRIQQVVRGDSAAYFCASSRTEQNTEAFFGQGTRLTVV.

The rearrangement uses TRBV7-3 and TRBJ2-7; the match to TRBD1 covers 8 bases. CDR1 is SGHTA and CDR2 is FQGTGA in the germline V gene. This CDR3 region has 20 residues. Trimming cost V 1 base and J 3 bases; bases outside gene matches: 20. The CDR3 here is CASSLSLSQGARAGYYEQYF. The CDR3 nucleotides read TGTGCCAGCAGCTTAAGTCTTAGCCAGGGGGCGAGGGCGGGCTACTACGAGCAGTACTTC.

The chain uses TRBV6-5 and TRBJ1-1; TRBD1 might be the D (6 bases). Trimming cost V 6 bases and J 9 bases, with 17 bases left between them. In germline, CDR1 is MNHEY, CDR2 SVGAGI. CDR3 length equals 13 residues. The CDR3 nucleotides are TGTGCCAGCAGCCCCACAGGGTTAAGGAAAGCTTTCTTT. Its translation: CASSPTGLRKAFF.

V is TRBV2 and J is TRBJ2-3, with unresolved D. The germline V gene encodes CDR1 SNHLY and CDR2 FYNNEI. This CDR3 comprises 14 residues. Trimming removed 5 bases at V and 2 bases at J, with 11 bases between. The CDR3 region has the DNA TGTGCCAGCAGTAAGACACCTCACACAGATACGCAGTATTTT. This codes for CASSKTPHTDTQYF. Filled out from reference TRBV2 and TRBJ2-3, the complete variable domain reads EPEVTQTPSHQVTQMGQEVILRCVPISNHLYFYWYRQILGQKVEFLVSFYNNEISEKSEIFDDQFSVERPDGSNFTLKIRSTKLEDSAMYFCASSKTPHTDTQYFGPGTRLTVL.

With respect to this clone: The identical CDR3 is also encoded by other nucleotide sequences in the sample. This chain connects TRBV5-6 to TRBJ1-1, with 7 bases matching TRBD1. Germline V lookup: CDR1 SGHDT, CDR2 YYEEEE. The CDR3 is made up of 14 amino acids. V shed 4 bases, J shed 2 bases, and the junction held 5 bases outside the gene matches. The CDR3 nucleotides are TGTGCCAGCAGCCTGGACAGGCTAAACACTGAAGCTTTCTTT. This translates into CASSLDRLNTEAFF.

The chain is built from TRBV13 and TRBJ2-7, with 12 nucleotides matching TRBD2. Germline CDR1 and CDR2: PRHDT and FYEKMQ (reference sequence). Trimming took 4 bases from V and 8 from J; bases not matched to a gene: 9. There are 15 residues in the CDR3. This chain's CDR3 is CASSSKWTSGEKQYF. DNA for the CDR3: TGTGCCAGCAGCTCAAAATGGACTAGCGGGGAAAAGCAGTACTTC.

The rearrangement uses TRBV18 and TRBJ2-1, with 11 positions matching TRBD1. CDR3 length: 14 amino acids. With V trimmed by 2 bases and J by 9 bases, 3 bases remained unmatched. From germline, CDR1 is KGHSH and CDR2 LQKENI. The CDR3 coding sequence is TGTGCCAGCTCACCAAGGGACAGGGGGAGTGAGCAGTTCTTC. This translates into CASSPRDRGSEQFF.

This clone appeared a single time. The chain recombines TRBV30 with TRBJ1-1; the D gene is possibly TRBD1 (5 bases). Germline CDR1 GTSNPN, CDR2 SVGIG (reference sequence). V was clipped by 0 bases and J by 3 bases, with 8 bases between them. The CDR3 covers 13 residues. The DNA for the CDR3 is TGTGCCTGGAGTGTTGGGGGGGACACTGAAGCTTTCTTT. This translates into CAWSVGGDTEAFF.

V usage is TRBV2 and J usage is TRBJ1-5; a possible D gene is TRBD1 (5 bases). CDR3 size: 13 residues. CDR1 and CDR2 from the germline V gene are SNHLY and FYNNEI. V was trimmed by 7 bases and J by 3 bases, leaving 10 bases between them. CDR3 DNA sequence: TGTGCCAGCAAGGTCAGGGACAATCAGCCCCAGCATTTT. Translating gives CASKVRDNQPQHF.

This clone was counted a single time. The V and J genes are TRBV30 and TRBJ1-4; D gene uncertain. The germline V gene has CDR1 GTSNPN and CDR2 SVGIG (reference sequence). The length of the CDR3 is 14 residues. V was pared by 3 bases and J by 7 bases, with 15 bases between. The CDR3 DNA reads as TGTGCCTGGAGGACCCAGAGGGTTGGTGAAAAACTGTTTTTT. Translation gives CAWRTQRVGEKLFF. The full variable domain, rest sourced from reference TRBV30 and TRBJ1-4, is SQTIHQWPATLVQPVGSPLSLECTVEGTSNPNLYWYRQAAGRGLQLLFYSVGIGQISSEVPQNLSASRPQDRQFILSSKKLLLSDSGFYLCAWRTQRVGEKLFFGSGTQLSVL.

The chain couples TRBV5-6 to TRBJ1-1; 9 nucleotides line up with TRBD1. This CDR3 contains 15 residues. V dropped 4 bases and J dropped 6; count of bases not matched to a gene: 10. Germline assignment: CDR1 SGHDT and CDR2 YYEEEE. The CDR3 DNA reads as TGTGCCAGCAGCGGACGGGACAGGGTAAGAGCTGAAGCTTTCTTT. It specifies CASSGRDRVRAEAFF.

J is TRBJ2-3 and V is TRBV6-6; 8 bases are a match to TRBD2. CDR1 is MNHNY and CDR2 is SVGAGI in the germline V gene (reference sequence). Germline trimming cut 5 bases from V and 6 bases from J; bases unmatched to any gene: 13. This CDR3 is 16 amino acids long. The CDR3 region is CASSLRGGVSGDTQYF. CDR3 nucleotide sequence: TGTGCCAGCAGTCTCCGGGGGGGCGTTTCAGGGGATACGCAGTATTTT.

The chain links TRBV6-1 to TRBJ1-3, with D uncertain. V lost 4 bases to trimming and J lost 0 bases, with 13 bases between them. The CDR3 contains 16 residues. Germline values: CDR1 MNHNS, CDR2 SASEGT. DNA of the CDR3: TGTGCCAGCAGTGGACGGCAGGCACCCTCTGGAAACACCATATATTTT. Translated, it gives CASSGRQAPSGNTIYF.

The J gene is TRBJ1-2, the V gene TRBV9, with 9 bases matching TRBD1. The CDR3 sequence is 17 residues long. The J segment lost 3 bases and the V segment lost 6 bases, leaving 15 bases of the junction unmatched. From germline, CDR1 is SGDLS and CDR2 YYNGEE. The CDR3 DNA is TGTGCCAGCACCGAGGGGACAGGGTCGTTAATTCACTATGGCTACACCTTC. Its protein is CASTEGTGSLIHYGYTF.

The rearrangement joins TRBV19 to TRBJ2-3, with 16 bases that match TRBD2. After removal of 4 bases from V and 14 bases from J, the junction contained 9 bases not matched to a gene. Germline V CDR1 and CDR2: LNHDA, SQIVND (reference sequence). This CDR3 spans 15 amino acids. The CDR3 sequence is CASSTISGLAGGRYF. In nucleotides, the CDR3 is TGTGCCAGTAGTACCATATCGGGACTAGCGGGGGGGCGGTATTTT. Based on the CDR3 plus reference TRBV19 and TRBJ2-3, the full variable domain is DGGITQSPKYLFRKEGQNVTLSCEQNLNHDAMYWYRQDPGQGLRLIYYSQIVNDFQKGDIAEGYSVSREKKESFPLTVTSAQKNPTAFYLCASSTISGLAGGRYFGPGTRLTVL.

This rearrangement joins TRBV7-8 to TRBJ2-5; 7 positions match TRBD2. CDR1 and CDR2 from the germline V gene are SGHVS and FQNEAQ. The trim removed 5 bases at V and 2 bases at J, leaving 5 bases unmatched. The CDR3 contains 14 residues. The CDR3 coding sequence is TGTGCCAGCAGCCGGGACTACCATCAAGAGACCCAGTACTTC. Protein product: CASSRDYHQETQYF.

This rearrangement joins TRBV12-5 to TRBJ1-4; TRBD1 might be the D (5 bases). This CDR3 is 14 amino acids long. Trimming took off 0 bases at V and 7 bases at J, with 9 bases between the two ends. Germline CDR1 is LGHNT and CDR2 is FRNRAP. CDR3 protein: CASGLVPGFEKLFF. Written as DNA, the CDR3 is TGTGCTAGTGGTTTGGTACCAGGGTTTGAAAAACTGTTTTTT.

This clone was recorded only once. The rearrangement joins TRBV11-2 to TRBJ1-1, with D possibly TRBD1 on 6 matching bases. The CDR3 is 16 amino acids. Germline lookup yields CDR1 SGHAT and CDR2 FQNNGV. Trimming took 1 base from V and 4 from J, leaving 16 bases between them. CDR3 protein: CASSLGYRARATEAFF. DNA for the CDR3: TGTGCCAGCAGCTTAGGTTACAGGGCAAGGGCCACTGAAGCTTTCTTT.

The chain joins TRBV19 to TRBJ1-2; D perhaps matches TRBD1 (6 bases). V was trimmed by 3 bases and J by 4 bases, leaving 9 bases between them. The CDR3 totals 13 residues. CDR1 and CDR2 (germline): LNHDA, SQIVND (reference sequence). The CDR3 is CASSIQGPYGYTF. In DNA form, the CDR3 reads TGTGCCAGTAGTATTCAGGGGCCCTATGGCTACACCTTC.

The chain combines TRBV6-5 with TRBJ2-7, with a weak D call TRBD1 (6 bases). Trimming left V 2 bases short and J 4 bases short, with 18 bases between. The CDR3 has 16 amino acids. Germline values: CDR1 MNHEY, CDR2 SVGAGI. The CDR3 nucleotides are TGTGCCAGCAGTTACCAGCAGGGGTCCCAATGGTACGAGCAGTACTTC. Its protein is CASSYQQGSQWYEQYF.